There are a few counts of the clone carrying this T cell receptor beta chain. The record originates from a study of blood T cell repertoires in COVID-19. Germline V gene lookup returns CDR1 SGHTS and CDR2 YDEGEE. This CDR3 has 13 residues. V was cut by 4 bases and J by 5 bases, with 9 bases left in between. Seattle patients were enrolled during active infection and followed longitudinally. Profiling relied on immunoSEQ multiplex PCR, and the TCRdb table lists in-frame clones only, not all of them. This table holds about 58,000 clones, 70% to 90% found once. This rearrangement joins TRBV5-8 to TRBJ1-4; no clear D gene. Sequenced: peripheral blood. The clonotype comes from a man aged 55 to 69 with COVID-19, enrolled during active disease. CDR3 loop: CASSLLRNEKLFF. CDR3 DNA sequence: TGTGCCAGCAGCCTCCTGCGGAATGAAAAACTGTTTTTT.